The clone carrying this T cell receptor (beta chain) has only a few counts. The length of the CDR3 is 14 residues. V was trimmed by 2 bases and J by 6 bases, leaving 11 bases between them. Germline CDR1 SGDLS, CDR2 YYNGEE. The data stem from a study of blood T cell repertoires in COVID-19. Study overall: Specimens from acute and convalescent COVID-19 originated in the United States, Italy and Spain. From T cells, B-cell-depleted T cells, or PBMCs came the material, which was cDNA or gDNA.

TCRdb's copy holds only in-frame clones and misses some; the assay was immunoSEQ multiplex PCR. This sample carries 110,000 or so clones, around 64% of them seen once, and the ten largest clones take more than 1.5%. The chain carries TRBV9 and TRBJ1-4, with D perhaps matching TRBD1 (6 bases). This TCR was recovered from a woman aged 40 to 50 with acute or convalescent COVID-19. The sequenced sample was peripheral blood. The CDR3 protein is CASSVGGLDEKLFF. CDR3 sequence (DNA): TGTGCCAGCAGCGTCGGGGGGCTTGATGAAAAACTGTTTTTT.